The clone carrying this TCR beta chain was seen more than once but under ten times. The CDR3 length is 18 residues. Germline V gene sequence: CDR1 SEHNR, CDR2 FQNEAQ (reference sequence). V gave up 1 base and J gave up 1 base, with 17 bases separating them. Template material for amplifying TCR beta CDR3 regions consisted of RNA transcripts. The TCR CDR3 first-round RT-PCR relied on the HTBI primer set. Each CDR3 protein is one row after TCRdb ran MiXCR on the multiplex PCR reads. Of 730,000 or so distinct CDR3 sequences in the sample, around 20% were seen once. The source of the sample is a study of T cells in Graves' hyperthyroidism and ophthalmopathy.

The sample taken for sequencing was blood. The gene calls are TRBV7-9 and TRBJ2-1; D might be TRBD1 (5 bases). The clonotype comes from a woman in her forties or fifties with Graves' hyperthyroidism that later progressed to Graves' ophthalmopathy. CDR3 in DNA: TGTGCCAGCAGCTTAGTGAGGACAATAGAGAGGTCCTACAATGAGCAGTTCTTC. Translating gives CASSLVRTIERSYNEQFF.